Here is one T cell receptor (beta chain) with its context. TCRdb derives one entry per CDR3 protein from the 5' RACE reads, leaving out DNA. The listing contains some 150,000 distinct CDR3 sequences. The CDR3 extends over 14 amino acids. CDR1 and CDR2 from the germline V gene are MNHNY and SVGAGI (reference sequence). The sample is drawn from a study of monozygotic twins with inflammatory bowel disease. The V call is TRBV6-6, the J call TRBJ1-1; TCRdb outputs TRBD1, but without DNA this stays unchecked. Sequencing was carried out using blood. This clonotype was obtained from a human donor with ulcerative colitis or Crohn's disease, or a healthy co-twin of an affected twin (not recorded which). The CDR3 loop reads CASIRVPRGDVAFF.